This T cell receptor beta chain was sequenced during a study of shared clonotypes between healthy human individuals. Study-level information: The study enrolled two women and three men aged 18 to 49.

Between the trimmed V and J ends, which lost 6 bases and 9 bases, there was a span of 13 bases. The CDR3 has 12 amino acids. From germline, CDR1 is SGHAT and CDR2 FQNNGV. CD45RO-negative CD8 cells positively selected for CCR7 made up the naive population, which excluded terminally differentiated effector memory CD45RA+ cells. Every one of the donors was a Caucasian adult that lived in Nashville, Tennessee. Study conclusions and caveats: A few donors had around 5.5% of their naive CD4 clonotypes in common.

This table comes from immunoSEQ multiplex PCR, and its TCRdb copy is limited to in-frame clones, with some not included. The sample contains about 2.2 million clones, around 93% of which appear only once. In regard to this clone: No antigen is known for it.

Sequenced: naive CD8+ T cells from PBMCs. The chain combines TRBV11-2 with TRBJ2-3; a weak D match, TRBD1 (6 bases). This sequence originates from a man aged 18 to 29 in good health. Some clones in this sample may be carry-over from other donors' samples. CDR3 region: CASSRRDTTQYF. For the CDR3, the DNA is TGTGCCAGCAGTAGAAGGGACACAACGCAGTATTTT.